This TCR beta chain was documented in a study of cytomegalovirus exposure and HLA in healthy donors. This CDR3 is 16 amino acids long. CDR1 and CDR2 (germline): LNHNV, YYDKDF (reference sequence). With V trimmed by 1 base and J by 6 bases, 7 bases remained unmatched. Amplification used 60 Vbeta primers and 13 Jbeta primers. Profiling relied on immunoSEQ multiplex PCR, and the TCRdb table lists in-frame clones only, not all of them. The table lists about 120,000 clones, about 74% of them singletons. This chain links TRBV15 with TRBJ2-2; 8 positions agree with TRBD1. Sequenced sample: PBMCs. This TCR was recovered from a woman aged 40 to 55 in good health and CMV-seropositive. The CDR3 loop is CATSRGQGNIPGELFF. The DNA for the CDR3 is TGTGCCACCAGCAGAGGACAGGGGAATATCCCCGGGGAGCTGTTTTTT.